The entry below gives a single TCR beta chain sequence along with its context. Diagnoses used clinical symptoms, serum thyroxine and TRAb, thyroid ultrasound and orbital computed tomography. These data originate in a study of T cells in Graves' hyperthyroidism and ophthalmopathy. Germline assignment: CDR1 SGHTA and CDR2 FQGNSA. Trimming took off 2 bases at V and 7 bases at J, with 7 bases between the two ends. CDR3 length equals 12 residues. RNA transcripts provided the source from which TCR beta CDR3 regions were amplified. During a first-round RT-PCR of the TCR CDR3, the HTBI primer set was used. TCRdb reprocessed the multiplex PCR reads via MiXCR and lists one record per CDR3 protein. The sample holds approximately 640,000 distinct CDR3 sequences, roughly 15% seen once.

The genes are TRBV7-2 and TRBJ2-3; D is uncertain. The origin of this receptor is a woman aged 25 to 45 with Graves' hyperthyroidism. The sequenced material came from blood. The CDR3: CASSLSRYTQYF. The CDR3 DNA is TGTGCCAGCAGCTTAAGTCGGTATACGCAGTATTTT.